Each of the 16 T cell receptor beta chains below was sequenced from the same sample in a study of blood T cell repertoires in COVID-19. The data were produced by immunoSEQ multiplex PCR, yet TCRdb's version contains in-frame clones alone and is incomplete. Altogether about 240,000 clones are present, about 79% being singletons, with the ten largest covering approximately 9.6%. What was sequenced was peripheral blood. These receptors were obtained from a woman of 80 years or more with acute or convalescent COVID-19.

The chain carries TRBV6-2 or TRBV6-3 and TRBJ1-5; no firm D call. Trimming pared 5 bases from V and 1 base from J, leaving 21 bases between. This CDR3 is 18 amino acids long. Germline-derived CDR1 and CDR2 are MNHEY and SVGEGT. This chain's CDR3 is CASSPRSARLKSNQPQHF. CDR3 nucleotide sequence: TGTGCCAGCAGTCCCAGGTCTGCCCGGCTGAAGAGCAATCAGCCCCAGCATTTT.

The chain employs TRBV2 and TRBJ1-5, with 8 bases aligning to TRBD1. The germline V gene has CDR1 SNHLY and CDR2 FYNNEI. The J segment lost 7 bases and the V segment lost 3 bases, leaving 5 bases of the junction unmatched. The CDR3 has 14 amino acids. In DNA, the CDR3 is TGTGCCAGCAGTGACGACAGGGGTAACCAGCCCCAGCATTTT. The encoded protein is CASSDDRGNQPQHF.

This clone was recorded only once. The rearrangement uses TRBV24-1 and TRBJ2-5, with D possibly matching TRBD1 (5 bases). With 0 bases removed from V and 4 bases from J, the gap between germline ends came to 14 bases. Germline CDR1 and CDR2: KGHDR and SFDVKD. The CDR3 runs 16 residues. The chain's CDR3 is CATSDLRGAGIETQYF. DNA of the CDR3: TGTGCCACCAGTGATTTGCGTGGGGCAGGGATAGAGACCCAGTACTTC.

CDR3 bases: TGTGCCAGCAGGGGCACAGACCTAGAGACCCAGTACTTC. It yields the protein CASRGTDLETQYF. This chain uses TRBV6-6 with TRBJ2-5; D uncertain. This CDR3 has 13 amino acids. V shed 6 bases and J shed 4 bases, with 12 bases lying between them. CDR1 and CDR2 (germline): MNHNY, SVGAGI (reference sequence).

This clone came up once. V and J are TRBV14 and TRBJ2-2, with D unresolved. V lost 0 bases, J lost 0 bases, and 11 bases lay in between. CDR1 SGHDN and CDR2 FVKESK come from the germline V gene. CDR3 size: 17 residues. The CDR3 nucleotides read TGTGCCAGCAGCCAAGACCTGCGCGGCTCGAACACCGGGGAGCTGTTTTTT. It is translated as CASSQDLRGSNTGELFF.

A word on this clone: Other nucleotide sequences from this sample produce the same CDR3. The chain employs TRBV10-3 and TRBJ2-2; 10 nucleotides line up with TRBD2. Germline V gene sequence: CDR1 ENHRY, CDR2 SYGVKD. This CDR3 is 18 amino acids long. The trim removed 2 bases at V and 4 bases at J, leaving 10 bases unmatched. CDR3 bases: TGTGCCATCAGTGAGGGGTTAGCGGGGGGACCCGGCACCGGGGAGCTGTTTTTT. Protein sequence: CAISEGLAGGPGTGELFF.

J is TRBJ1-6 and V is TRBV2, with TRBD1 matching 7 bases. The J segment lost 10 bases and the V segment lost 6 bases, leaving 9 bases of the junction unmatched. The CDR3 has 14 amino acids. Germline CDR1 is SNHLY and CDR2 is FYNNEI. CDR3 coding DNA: TGTGCCAGCAGGATACAGGGGAGTGGGTCACCCCTCCACTTT. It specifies CASRIQGSGSPLHF.

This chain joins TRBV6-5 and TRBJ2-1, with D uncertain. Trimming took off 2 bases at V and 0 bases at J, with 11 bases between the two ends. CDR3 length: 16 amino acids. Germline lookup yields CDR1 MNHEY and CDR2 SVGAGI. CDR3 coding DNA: TGTGCCAGCAGTTACGTGCCTTCGAGCTCCTACAATGAGCAGTTCTTC. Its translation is CASSYVPSSSYNEQFF.

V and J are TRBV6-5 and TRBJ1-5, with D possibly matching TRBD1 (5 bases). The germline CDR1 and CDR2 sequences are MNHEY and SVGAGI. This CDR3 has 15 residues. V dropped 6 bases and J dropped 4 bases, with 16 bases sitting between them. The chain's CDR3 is CASRADSVGNQPQHF. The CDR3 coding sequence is TGTGCCAGCAGGGCCGACAGCGTTGGTAATCAGCCCCAGCATTTT.

CDR3 sequence reads: CASSISGADQPQHF. The CDR3 nucleotides read TGTGCCAGTAGTATTTCTGGGGCGGATCAGCCCCAGCATTTT. V is TRBV19 and J is TRBJ1-5, with TRBD1 as a possible D gene (5 bases). V lost 3 bases to trimming and J lost 5 bases, with 11 bases between them. CDR1 and CDR2 (germline): LNHDA, SQIVND (reference sequence). The CDR3 consists of 14 residues.

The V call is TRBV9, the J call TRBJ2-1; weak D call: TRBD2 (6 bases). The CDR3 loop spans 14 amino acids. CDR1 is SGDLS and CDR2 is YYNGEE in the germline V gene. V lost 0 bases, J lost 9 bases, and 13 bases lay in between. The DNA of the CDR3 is TGTGCCAGCAGCGTAGTTGGGGGGATGGGTGAGCAGTTCTTC. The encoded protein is CASSVVGGMGEQFF.

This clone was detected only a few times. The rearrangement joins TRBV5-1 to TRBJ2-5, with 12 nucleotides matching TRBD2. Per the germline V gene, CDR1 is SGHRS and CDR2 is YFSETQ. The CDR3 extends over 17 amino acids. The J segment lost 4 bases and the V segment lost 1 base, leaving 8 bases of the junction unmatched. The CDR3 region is CASSLSHPSGGGETQYF. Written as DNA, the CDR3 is TGCGCCAGCAGCTTGTCTCATCCTAGCGGGGGGGGAGAGACCCAGTACTTC. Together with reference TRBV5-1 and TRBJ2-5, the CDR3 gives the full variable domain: KAGVTQTPRYLIKTRGQQVTLSCSPISGHRSVSWYQQTPGQGLQFLFEYFSETQRNKGNFPGRFSGRQFSNSRSEMNVSTLELGDSALYLCASSLSHPSGGGETQYFGPGTRLLVL.

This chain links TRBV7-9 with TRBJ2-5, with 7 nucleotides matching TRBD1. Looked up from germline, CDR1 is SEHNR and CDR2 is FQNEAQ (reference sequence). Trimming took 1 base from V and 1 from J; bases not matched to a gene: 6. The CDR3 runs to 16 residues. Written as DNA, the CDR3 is TGTGCCAGCAGCTTAGATACAGGGGCCATCCAAGAGACCCAGTACTTC. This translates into CASSLDTGAIQETQYF. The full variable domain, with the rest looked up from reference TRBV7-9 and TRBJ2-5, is DTGVSQNPRHKITKRGQNVTFRCDPISEHNRLYWYRQTLGQGPEFLTYFQNEAQLEKSRLLSDRFSAERPKGSFSTLEIQRTEQGDSAMYLCASSLDTGAIQETQYFGPGTRLLVL.

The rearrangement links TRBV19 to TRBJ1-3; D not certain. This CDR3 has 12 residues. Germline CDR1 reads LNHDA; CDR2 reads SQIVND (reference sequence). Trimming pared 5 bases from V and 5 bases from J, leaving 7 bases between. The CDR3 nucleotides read TGTGCCAGTAGTCCTACGAGAAACACCATATATTTT. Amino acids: CASSPTRNTIYF.

The CDR3 region is CASSPFQGSSYNSPLHF. The CDR3 DNA reads TGTGCCAGCTCACCGTTCCAGGGGAGCTCCTATAATTCACCCCTCCACTTT. V gene TRBV18 combines with J gene TRBJ1-6, with a tentative D call TRBD1 (6 bases). The germline CDR1 and CDR2 sequences are KGHSH and LQKENI. V lost 3 bases, J lost 0 bases, and 12 bases lay in between. This CDR3 region has 17 residues.

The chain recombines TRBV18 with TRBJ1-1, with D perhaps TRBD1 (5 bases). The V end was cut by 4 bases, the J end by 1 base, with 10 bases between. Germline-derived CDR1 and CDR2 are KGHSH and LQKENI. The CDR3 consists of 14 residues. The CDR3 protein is CASSQGIGNTEAFF. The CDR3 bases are TGTGCCAGCTCACAGGGGATAGGGAACACTGAAGCTTTCTTT.